This entry features one T cell receptor (beta chain) sequence. The antigen is unknown. Here immunoSEQ multiplex PCR was the method, and the copy in TCRdb shows in-frame clones only, minus some. The data hold about 86,000 clones, with about 85% observed a single time. The data stem from a study of graft-versus-host responses after intestinal transplantation. This CDR3 comprises 16 residues. The V end was cut by 3 bases, the J end by 2 bases, with 15 bases between. Germline CDR1 and CDR2: SGDLS and YYNGEE. Study-wide points: Recipient marrow showed GvH clones, some seen first in ileum or blood. Peak levels of circulating GvH clones tracked with early post-transplant HvG declines.

The receptor was isolated from a human donor who was the organ donor for an intestinal transplant. The sequencing here drew on unstimulated CD4+ T cells sorted from spleen or lymph node cells, taken before transplant. The chain employs TRBV9 and TRBJ2-1; maybe TRBD1 (6 bases). This CDR3 reads CASSAQTGTPYNEQFF. CDR3 in DNA: TGTGCCAGCAGCGCCCAGACAGGTACCCCCTACAATGAGCAGTTCTTC.